The T cell receptor (beta chain) described here comes from a study of cytomegalovirus exposure and HLA in healthy donors (dated by TCRdb to about 2017). For context, the study as a whole: According to an earlier analysis of 550 to 700 of the donors, some 170 million T cells yielded roughly 110 million unique TCR beta sequences and approximately 300 Gb of sequence data. Donor age, sex, ethnicity and CMV serostatus were compiled alongside the repertoire data. The study combined high-throughput TCR immunosequencing, statistical association of individual TCRs with disease status, and machine learning to predict cytomegalovirus infection status. Using immunosequencing, the study profiled T cell repertoires from roughly 650 subjects and related those repertoires to cytomegalovirus serostatus. An earlier analysis of 500 to 750 of the donors applied high-throughput TCR beta sequencing to assess whether each TCR beta V gene segment acted as functional or pseudogenic. A later analysis re-examined previously published TCR beta repertoires from over 500 donors and added high-resolution HLA genotyping to investigate patterns of TCR occurrence. Of the approximately 400 genotyped donors, about 84% fell in the genetic ancestry cluster associated with self-reported Caucasian donors. An early release covering roughly 600 HLA-typed donors comprised approximately 300 gigabases of sequencing data and approximately 85 million unique TCR sequences. Besides the first cohort of hundreds of subjects, a separate validation cohort made up of roughly 120 different subjects was used. On average, roughly 240,000 unique TCR beta nucleotide sequences were sequenced per donor among fewer than 500 genotyped donors of the cohort, with around 19% of those sequences being non-productive. HLA typing included class I and class II loci at four-digit resolution. The study aimed to test whether signatures of past pathogen exposure could be identified by cataloging public T cell receptors. Typing coverage varied by locus: roughly 620-640 donors for A, B, C, DRB1 and DQB1; roughly 500 for DQA1; some 610 for DPA1; about 450 for DPB1. All discovery cohort repertoires had been generated on a single sequencing platform. A later genetic analysis used genome-wide SNP genotypes for about 55% of the 666 donors, treating that subset as a discovery cohort. Roughly five DR-DQ haplotypes were treated as single units for association and clustering because of strong linkage in the cohort. In the later analysis, no new phenotypic data were used to find candidate immune exposures; instead, reliance was placed on TCR beta sequences and their occurrence across donors.

The cohort was made up of 666 healthy bone marrow donors. At the time of sampling, every cohort member was nominally healthy, though immune exposures that went unrecorded were likely present. The donor tested CMV seropositive and was one of the 289 seropositive cohort members. A peripheral blood sample was provided by each donor, and peripheral blood mononuclear cells were used for TCR beta sequencing. The Qiagen DNeasy Blood Extraction Kit was used to extract genomic DNA from the blood cell samples. Points on this clone: Its antigen is currently not known. Within one base of it there is no much larger clone, and no base qualities were kept.

What the study reported, not specific to this receptor: The classifier was reported to diagnose cytomegalovirus status with high specificity and sensitivity in both the original and validation cohorts. It was suggested by the authors that the approach could potentially be generalized to other disease states and immunological phenotypes. The cohort was sequenced for TCR beta chains only, and without alpha or paired-chain data the features that could be detected were limited. The only immune exposure information available for the cohort was CMV serostatus. Linkage disequilibrium might explain the correlated functional status among segregating V segments, but an unknown experimental factor could not be ruled out. A further reported finding was that TCR beta sequences accurately predicted the HLA-A and HLA-B alleles for most subjects in the first cohort. In a later analysis, TCR association rates were found to vary across HLA loci, with the most associated TCRs seen for DRB1 alleles and the fewest for HLA-C alleles. According to a later genetic analysis, donors in an Asian-associated ancestry cluster had fewer N-insertions in productive TCRs than the approximately 630-donor mean. In a later analysis, most CMV-associated TCR beta chains were found to appear HLA-restricted, with HLA associations seemingly driven largely by CMV exposure. Because some donors lacked HLA typing at each locus, the association tests relied only on the typed subset. A cluster of highly shared sequence variants was judged likely to be a technical artifact of the sequencing pipeline. A later analysis associated some 17,000 TCR beta sequences with specific HLA alleles at a false discovery rate of 0.05. When HLA alleles, especially DR and DQ, strongly co-occurred, TCR associations were difficult to assign to individual alleles. A total of about 180 TCR beta chains were listed by the study as associated with cytomegalovirus. An association between a missense DCLRE1C variant and V-gene and J-gene trimming of TCR beta chains was found in a later genetic analysis and replicated in an independent cohort. Sequencing depth was assumed to be roughly uniform across donors in the presence/absence analyses, though that assumption may not hold. Three of the identified cytomegalovirus-associated TCR beta chains were confirmed in vitro to be specific for cytomegalovirus antigens. In a later analysis, HLA-associated TCR beta chains showed more clonal expansion and lower generation probabilities than non-associated chains that were equally common. Because the 87-base-pair reads could not distinguish some IMGT-functional V segments, including TRBV6-2 and TRBV6-3, those segments were excluded. Most TCR sequences were observed very rarely across donors, whereas some public TCRs were present in many individuals. The earlier analysis of approximately 560 of the donors excluded 15 to 20 rarely observed V segments, including chromosome 9 orphons, because counts were too low. According to a later analysis, parvovirus B19, influenza, CMV and Epstein-Barr virus appeared linked to several top co-occurrence clusters. In an earlier analysis of more than 500 of the donors, most TCR beta V segments appeared in productive rearrangements about 90% or about 30% of the time, broadly matching IMGT annotations.

For CDR1 and CDR2, the germline V gene (reference sequence) lists GTSNPN and SVGIG. V is cut back by 0 bases and J by 7 bases, with 14 bases in the junction unmatched. The CDR3 runs 17 amino acids, cysteine and phenylalanine included. The only DNA kept is the CDR3, 51 bases in frame from the first base. Receptors were amplified or captured by the immunoSEQ multiplex PCR assay. For the multiplex PCR, a mixture combining 60 forward primers for TCR Vbeta segments and 13 reverse primers for TCR Jbeta segments was used. Amplification of the CDR3 region of rearranged TCR beta genes was performed with a multiplex PCR assay on genomic DNA. The amplified TCR beta libraries were sequenced on the Illumina HiSeq System as 87-base-pair reads. Processing in the source paper ran as follows. Across the 700 or so repertoires, a later analysis counted tens of millions of unique TCR beta chains, about 10 million of which were shared by at least two donors. To remove PCR and sequencing errors, raw reads were error-corrected and collapsed into unique sequences using a nearest-neighbor algorithm that merged closely related sequences. V, D and J gene segments were assigned by aligning CDR3 sequences to IMGT reference sequences. For a sequence to be retained, a match of at least six nucleotides was required to both a V gene segment and a J gene segment. A rearrangement counted as productive if the CDR3 had no stop codons and remained in frame with V and J, and every other rearrangement counted as non-productive. Following IMGT convention, CDR3 was defined as the stretch from the second conserved V-encoded cysteine up to the conserved J-encoded phenylalanine. The earlier analysis of some 550 of the donors excluded any sequence lacking an unambiguous match to a single V gene segment. In an earlier analysis of about 590 of the donors, a V segment was called functional when productive rearrangements were above 56.7%, and segregating when the standard deviation between donors exceeded 5%. A statistical classification framework was built to diagnose cytomegalovirus status from the catalog of TCR beta chain sequences. V and J gene assignment, in a later analysis, came from comparing TCR nucleotide sequences with IMGT/GENE-DB human TR gene sequences. The TCRdist pipeline was used in a later analysis to assign CDR3 sequences and most-parsimonious VDJ recombination scenarios. A later analysis defined each TCR beta chain by its CDR3 amino acid sequence plus V-gene family, and excluded reads lacking a unique V-gene family. A later analysis removed 592 highly shared, low-generation-probability nucleotide sequences to deal with suspected cross-contamination and a sequencing artifact. A later analysis calculated a clonal expansion index for each public chain from normalized within-repertoire ranks of inferred template counts. In a later analysis, generation probabilities were computed using a VDJ recombination model fitted to out-of-frame rearrangements, and the results were checked against IGoR. A later analysis scored TCR-TCR, TCR-HLA and TCR-CMV co-occurrence with hypergeometric tests, applying a repertoire-size bias correction to TCR pairs. False discovery rates were estimated in a later analysis by permuting HLA or CMV assignments 20 times. A later analysis grouped co-occurring TCRs with DBSCAN, adding TCRdist sequence similarity when clustering within HLA-allele-positive subsets. Repertoires with fewer than 30,000 or more than 120,000 public chains were left out of co-occurrence clustering, as were four to six repertoires with anomalous nucleotide sharing. TCRdb re-hosts the immuneACCESS table, in-frame sequences only. Its copies lack some clones; in the studies checked, an unresolved V gene accounts for under half of them, and the cause for the rest is not known. D and trimming were read from the DNA, whereas the V and J calls and clone size are those reported in that table. This sample is represented by about 110,000 clones; roughly 68% of them were singletons. The ten biggest clones cover 8.5% to 9.5% of the sample.

The V and J genes are TRBV30 and TRBJ1-2; 10 of the junction bases match TRBD1. The TCR originated in a man aged 25-45 years in good health and CMV-seropositive. Sample: PBMCs. The sequence in DNA is TGTGCCTGGAGTGTAGGGGGACAGGGGACCGTGCGTGGTGGCTACACCTTC. It translates to CAWSVGGQGTVRGGYTF.